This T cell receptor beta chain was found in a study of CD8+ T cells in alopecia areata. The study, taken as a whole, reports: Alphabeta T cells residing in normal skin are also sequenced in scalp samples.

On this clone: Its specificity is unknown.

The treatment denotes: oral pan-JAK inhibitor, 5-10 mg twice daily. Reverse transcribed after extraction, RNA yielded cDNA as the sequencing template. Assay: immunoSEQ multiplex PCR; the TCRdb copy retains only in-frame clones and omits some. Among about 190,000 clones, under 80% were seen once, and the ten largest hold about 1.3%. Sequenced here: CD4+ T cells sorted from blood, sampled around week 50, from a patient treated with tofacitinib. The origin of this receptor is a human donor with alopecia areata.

DNA for the CDR3: TGCGCCAGCAGCCCCGGGACCGCGCTGTCTAATTCACCCCTCCACTTT. Translation gives CASSPGTALSNSPLHF. J is TRBJ1-6 and V is TRBV5-1; D might be TRBD1 (5 bases). Germline lookup yields CDR1 SGHRS and CDR2 YFSETQ. Trimming cost V 4 bases and J 6 bases, with 17 bases left between them. The CDR3 has 16 residues. The whole variable domain, filled in from reference TRBV5-1 and TRBJ1-6, reads KAGVTQTPRYLIKTRGQQVTLSCSPISGHRSVSWYQQTPGQGLQFLFEYFSETQRNKGNFPGRFSGRQFSNSRSEMNVSTLELGDSALYLCASSPGTALSNSPLHFGNGTRLTVT.